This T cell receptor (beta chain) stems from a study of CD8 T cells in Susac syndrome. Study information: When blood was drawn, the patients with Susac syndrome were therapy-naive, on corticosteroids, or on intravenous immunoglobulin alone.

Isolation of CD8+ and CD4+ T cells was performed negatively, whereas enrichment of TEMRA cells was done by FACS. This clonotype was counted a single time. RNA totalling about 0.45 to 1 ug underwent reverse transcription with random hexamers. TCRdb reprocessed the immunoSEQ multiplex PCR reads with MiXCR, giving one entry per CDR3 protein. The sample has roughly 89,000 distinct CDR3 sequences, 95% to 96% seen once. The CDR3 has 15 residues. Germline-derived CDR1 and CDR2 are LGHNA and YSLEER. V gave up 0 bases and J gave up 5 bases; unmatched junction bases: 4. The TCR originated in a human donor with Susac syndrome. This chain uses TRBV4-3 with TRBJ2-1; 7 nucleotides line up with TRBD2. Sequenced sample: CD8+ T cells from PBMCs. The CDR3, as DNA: TGCGCCAGCAGCCAAGAGGGGGGGAAGGACAATGAGCAGTTCTTC. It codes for CASSQEGGKDNEQFF.